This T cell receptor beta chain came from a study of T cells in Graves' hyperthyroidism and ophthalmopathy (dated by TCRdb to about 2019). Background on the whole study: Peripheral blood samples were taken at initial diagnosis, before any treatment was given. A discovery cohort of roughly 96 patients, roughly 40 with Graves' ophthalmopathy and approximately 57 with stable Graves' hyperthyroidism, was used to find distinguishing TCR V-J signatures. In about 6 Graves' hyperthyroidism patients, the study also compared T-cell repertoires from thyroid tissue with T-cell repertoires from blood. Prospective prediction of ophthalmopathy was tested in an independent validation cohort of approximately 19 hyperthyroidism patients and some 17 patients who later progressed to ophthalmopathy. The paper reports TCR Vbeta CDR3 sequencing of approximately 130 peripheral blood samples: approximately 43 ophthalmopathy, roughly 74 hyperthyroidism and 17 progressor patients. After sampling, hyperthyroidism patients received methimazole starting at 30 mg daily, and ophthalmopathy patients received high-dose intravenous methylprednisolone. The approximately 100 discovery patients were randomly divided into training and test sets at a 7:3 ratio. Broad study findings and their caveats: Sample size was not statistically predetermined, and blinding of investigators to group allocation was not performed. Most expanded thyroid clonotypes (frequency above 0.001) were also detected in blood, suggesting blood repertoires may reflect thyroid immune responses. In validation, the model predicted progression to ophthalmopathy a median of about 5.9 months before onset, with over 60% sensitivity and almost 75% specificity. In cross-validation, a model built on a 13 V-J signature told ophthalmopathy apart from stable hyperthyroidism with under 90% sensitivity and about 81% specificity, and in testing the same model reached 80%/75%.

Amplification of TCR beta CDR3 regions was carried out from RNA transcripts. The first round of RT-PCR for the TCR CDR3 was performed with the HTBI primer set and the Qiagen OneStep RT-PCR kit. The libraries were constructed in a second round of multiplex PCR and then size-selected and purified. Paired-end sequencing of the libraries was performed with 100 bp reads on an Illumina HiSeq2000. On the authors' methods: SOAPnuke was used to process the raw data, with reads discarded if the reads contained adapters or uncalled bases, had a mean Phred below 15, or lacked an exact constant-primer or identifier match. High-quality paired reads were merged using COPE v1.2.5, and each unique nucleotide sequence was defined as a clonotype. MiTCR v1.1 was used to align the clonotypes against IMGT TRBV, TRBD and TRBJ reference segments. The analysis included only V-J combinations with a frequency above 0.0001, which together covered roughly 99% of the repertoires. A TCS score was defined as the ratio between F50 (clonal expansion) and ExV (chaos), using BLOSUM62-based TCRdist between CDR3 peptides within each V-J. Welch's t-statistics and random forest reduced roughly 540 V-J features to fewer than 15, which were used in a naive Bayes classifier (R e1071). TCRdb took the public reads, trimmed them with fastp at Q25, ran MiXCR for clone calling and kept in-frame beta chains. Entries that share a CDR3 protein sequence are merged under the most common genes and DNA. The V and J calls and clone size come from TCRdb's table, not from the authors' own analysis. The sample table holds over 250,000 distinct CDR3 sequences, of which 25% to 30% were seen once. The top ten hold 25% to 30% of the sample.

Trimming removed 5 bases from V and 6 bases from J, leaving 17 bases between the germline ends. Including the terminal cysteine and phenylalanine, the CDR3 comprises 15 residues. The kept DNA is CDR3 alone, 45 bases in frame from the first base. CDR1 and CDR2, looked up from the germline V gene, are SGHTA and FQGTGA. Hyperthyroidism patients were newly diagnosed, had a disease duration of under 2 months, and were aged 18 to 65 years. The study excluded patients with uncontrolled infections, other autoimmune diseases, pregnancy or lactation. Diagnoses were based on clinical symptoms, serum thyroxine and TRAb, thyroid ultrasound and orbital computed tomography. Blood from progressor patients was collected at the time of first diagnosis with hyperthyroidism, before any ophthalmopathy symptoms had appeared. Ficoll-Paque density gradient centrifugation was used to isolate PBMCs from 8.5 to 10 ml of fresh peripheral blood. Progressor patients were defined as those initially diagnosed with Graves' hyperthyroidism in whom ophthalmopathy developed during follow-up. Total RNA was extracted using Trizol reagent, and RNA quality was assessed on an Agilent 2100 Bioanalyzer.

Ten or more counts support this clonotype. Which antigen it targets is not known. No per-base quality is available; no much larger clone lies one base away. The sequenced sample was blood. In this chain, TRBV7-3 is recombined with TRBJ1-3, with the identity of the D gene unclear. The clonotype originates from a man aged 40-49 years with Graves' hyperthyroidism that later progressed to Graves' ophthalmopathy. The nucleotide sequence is TGTGCCAGCAGCCCAAATGATGAACGGGTAAACACCATATATTTT. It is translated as CASSPNDERVNTIYF.